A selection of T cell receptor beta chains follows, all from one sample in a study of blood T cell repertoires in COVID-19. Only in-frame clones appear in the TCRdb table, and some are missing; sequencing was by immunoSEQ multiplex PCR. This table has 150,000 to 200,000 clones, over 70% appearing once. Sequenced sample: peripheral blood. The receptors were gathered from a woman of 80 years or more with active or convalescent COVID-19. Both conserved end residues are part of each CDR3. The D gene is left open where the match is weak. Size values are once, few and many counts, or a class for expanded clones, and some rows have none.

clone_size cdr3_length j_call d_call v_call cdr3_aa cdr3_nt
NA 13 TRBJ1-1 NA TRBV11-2 CASSLEANTEAFF TGTGCCAGCAGCTTAGAGGCGAACACTGAAGCTTTCTTT
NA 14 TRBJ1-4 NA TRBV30 CALGLGLLNEKLFF TGTGCCCTTGGGCTTGGGCTCCTTAATGAAAAACTGTTTTTT
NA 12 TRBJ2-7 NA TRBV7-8 CASSITGYEQYF TGTGCCAGCAGCATCACAGGGTACGAGCAGTACTTC
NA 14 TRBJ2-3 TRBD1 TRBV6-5 CASSKTGGRDTQYF TGTGCCAGCAGCAAGACAGGGGGCAGAGATACGCAGTATTTT
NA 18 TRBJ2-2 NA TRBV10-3 CAISANIRVGGNTGELFF TGTGCCATCAGCGCAAACATCAGGGTCGGGGGAAACACCGGGGAGCTGTTTTTT
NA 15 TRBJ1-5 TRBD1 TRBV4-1 CASSQDAGGEQPQHF TGCGCCAGCAGCCAAGATGCAGGGGGAGAGCAGCCCCAGCATTTT
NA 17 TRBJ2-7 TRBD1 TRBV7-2 CASSLEGPLTGVHEQYF TGTGCCAGCAGCTTAGAGGGCCCTCTGACAGGGGTCCACGAGCAGTACTTC
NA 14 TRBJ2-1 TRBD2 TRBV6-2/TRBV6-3 CASSYRTSVGEQFF TGTGCCAGCAGTTACCGGACTAGCGTCGGCGAGCAGTTCTTC
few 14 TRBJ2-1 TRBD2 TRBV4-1 CASSQSSGYNEQFF TGCGCCAGCAGCCAGTCTAGCGGTTACAATGAGCAGTTCTTC
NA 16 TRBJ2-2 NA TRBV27 CASIPTGRGRTGELFF TGTGCCAGCATCCCTACAGGGAGGGGTCGAACCGGGGAGCTGTTTTTT
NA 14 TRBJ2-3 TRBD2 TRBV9 CASSVGTSSYTQYF TGTGCCAGCAGCGTAGGGACTAGTTCATATACGCAGTATTTT
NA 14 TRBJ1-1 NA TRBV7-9 CASSLGDMNTEAFF TGTGCCAGCAGCTTAGGAGACATGAACACTGAAGCTTTCTTT
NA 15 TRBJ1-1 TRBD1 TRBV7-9 CASSQRQGAYTEAFF TGTGCCAGCAGCCAACGACAGGGGGCGTACACTGAAGCTTTCTTT
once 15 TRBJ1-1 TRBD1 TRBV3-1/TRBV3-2 CASSRPGQGAQYAFF TGTGCCAGCAGCCGCCCGGGACAGGGGGCGCAGTACGCTTTCTTT
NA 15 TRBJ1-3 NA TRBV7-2 CASSLGSGAGNTIYF TGTGCCAGCAGCTTAGGGTCAGGGGCTGGAAACACCATATATTTT
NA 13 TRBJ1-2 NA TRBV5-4 CASSFRDSYGYTF TGTGCCAGCAGCTTCAGGGATTCCTATGGCTACACCTTC
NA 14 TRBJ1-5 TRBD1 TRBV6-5 CASSRGTDDQPQHF TGTGCCAGCAGTCGGGGGACAGACGATCAGCCCCAGCATTTT
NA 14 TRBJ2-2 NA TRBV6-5 CASSYTSRTGELFF TGTGCCAGCAGTTACACGAGTCGCACCGGGGAGCTGTTTTTT
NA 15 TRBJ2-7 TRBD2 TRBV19 CASSILAGGSYEQYF TGTGCCAGTAGTATACTAGCGGGGGGCTCCTACGAGCAGTACTTC
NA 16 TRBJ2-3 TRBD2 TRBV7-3 CASSLTSSGSTDTQYF TGTGCCAGCAGCTTAACGTCTAGCGGTAGCACAGATACGCAGTATTTT
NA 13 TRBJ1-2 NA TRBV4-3 CASSQDRGGGYTF TGCGCCAGCAGCCAAGACCGGGGAGGTGGCTACACCTTC
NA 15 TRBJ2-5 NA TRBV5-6 CASSGKTRFRETQYF TGTGCCAGCAGCGGTAAAACTAGGTTCCGAGAGACCCAGTACTTC
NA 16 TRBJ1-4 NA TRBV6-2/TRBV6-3 CASSLGGLQGRRKLFF TGTGCCAGCAGTTTGGGTGGGTTACAGGGACGCAGAAAACTGTTTTTT
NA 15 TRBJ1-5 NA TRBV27 CASSFLGGDNQPQHF TGTGCCAGCAGTTTTCTGGGGGGTGATAATCAGCCCCAGCATTTT
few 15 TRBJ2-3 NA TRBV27 CASGERGGSTDTQYF TGTGCCAGCGGGGAAAGGGGGGGGAGCACAGATACGCAGTATTTT
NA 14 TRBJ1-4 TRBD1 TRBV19 CASSGTALNEKLFF TGTGCCAGTAGTGGGACAGCTTTAAATGAAAAACTGTTTTTT
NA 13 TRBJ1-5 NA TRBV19 CATRAVGNQPQHF TGTGCCACTAGGGCGGTTGGCAATCAGCCCCAGCATTTT
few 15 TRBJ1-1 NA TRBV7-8 CASSLISQGTAEAFF TGTGCCAGCAGCTTGATTAGTCAGGGGACCGCTGAAGCTTTCTTT
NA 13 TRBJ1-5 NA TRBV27 CASSFSRVWPQHF TGTGCCAGCAGTTTCTCCCGCGTGTGGCCCCAGCATTTT
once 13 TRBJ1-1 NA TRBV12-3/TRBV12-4 CASSLFGDSEAFF TGTGCCAGCAGTTTATTTGGGGACTCTGAAGCTTTCTTT
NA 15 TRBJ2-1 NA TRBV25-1 CASSEFIGRGNEQFF TGTGCCAGCAGTGAATTTATTGGGAGAGGAAATGAGCAGTTCTTC
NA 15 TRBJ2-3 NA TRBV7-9 CASSLPSVYADTQYF TGTGCCAGCAGCTTACCTAGCGTCTACGCAGATACGCAGTATTTT
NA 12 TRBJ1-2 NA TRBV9 CASSTNPYGYTF TGTGCCAGCAGCACTAACCCCTATGGCTACACCTTC
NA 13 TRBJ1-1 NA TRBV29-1 CSVGAQGYTEAFF TGCAGCGTTGGAGCTCAGGGATACACTGAAGCTTTCTTT